This paragraph covers one T cell receptor (beta chain) sequence. The antigen remains unidentified. Measured with immunoSEQ multiplex PCR; TCRdb has only the in-frame clones, and not every one. The sample has fewer than 95,000 clones; approximately 93% are singletons. The sample is drawn from a study of Tregs in tolerant kidney transplant recipients. Notes on the study in general: Findings come from small patient numbers and require larger validation. Some patients' samples used different primers over time, so nucleotide sequences weren't comparable.

The nonmyeloablative bone marrow transplants came from related graft donors, with transient mixed chimerism. There are 14 residues in the CDR3. From germline, CDR1 is SNHLY and CDR2 FYNNEI. Trimming left V 8 bases short and J 7 bases short, with 18 bases between. The rearrangement joins TRBV2 to TRBJ1-5; D might be TRBD1 (5 bases). The source of this sequence is a human patient who received a combined kidney and bone marrow transplant. Some T cells could come from the graft donor. This material consisted of CD4+ T cells from blood (PBMCs), taken 12 months after the transplant. Here the CDR3 reads CASGSLRVGQPQHF. The CDR3 DNA reads TGTGCCAGCGGTAGCCTCAGGGTAGGGCAGCCCCAGCATTTT.